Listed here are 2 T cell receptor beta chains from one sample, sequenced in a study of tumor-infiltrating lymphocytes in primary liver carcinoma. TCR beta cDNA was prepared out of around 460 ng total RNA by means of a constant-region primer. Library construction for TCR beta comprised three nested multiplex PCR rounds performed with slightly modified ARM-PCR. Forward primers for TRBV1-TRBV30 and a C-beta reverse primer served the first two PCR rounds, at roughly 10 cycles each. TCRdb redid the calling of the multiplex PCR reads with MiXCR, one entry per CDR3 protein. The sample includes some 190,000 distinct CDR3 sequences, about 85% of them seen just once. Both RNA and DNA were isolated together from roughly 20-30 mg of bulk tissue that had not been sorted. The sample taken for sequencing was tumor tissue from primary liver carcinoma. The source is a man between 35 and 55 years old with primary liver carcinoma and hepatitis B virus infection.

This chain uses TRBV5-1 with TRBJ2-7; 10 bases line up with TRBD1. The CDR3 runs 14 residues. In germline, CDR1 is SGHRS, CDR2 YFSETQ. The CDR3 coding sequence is TGCATCAGCAGCCCAATCATGGACAGGGGGGAGCAGTACTTC. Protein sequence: CISSPIMDRGEQYF.

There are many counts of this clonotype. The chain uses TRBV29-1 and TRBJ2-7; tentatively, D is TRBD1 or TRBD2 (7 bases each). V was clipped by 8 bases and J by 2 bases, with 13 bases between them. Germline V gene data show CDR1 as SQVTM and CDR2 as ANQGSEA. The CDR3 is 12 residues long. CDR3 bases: TGCAGCCCCAGGGGGGGGACCTACGAGCAGTACTTC. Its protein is CSPRGGTYEQYF.